This T cell receptor beta chain stems from a study of Graves' ophthalmopathy and Graves' hyperthyroidism. Trimming took off 5 bases at V and 3 bases at J, with 14 bases between the two ends. The CDR3 has 15 residues. Investigators amplified TCR beta CDR3 regions from RNA transcripts. First-round RT-PCR used HTBI primers; second-round multiplex PCR followed. TCRdb fed the multiplex PCR reads into MiXCR, producing one record per CDR3 protein. The sample has about 400,000 distinct CDR3 sequences, around 20% seen once. This chain joins TRBV12-3 or TRBV12-4 and TRBJ1-5; weak D call: TRBD1 (5 bases). Sequenced material: peripheral blood. The TCR was taken from a woman under 30 with Graves' ophthalmopathy. In DNA form, the CDR3 reads TGTGCCAGCAGTCCAGCGGGGGTGACCAATCAGCCCCAGCATTTT. As protein: CASSPAGVTNQPQHF.